The entry below describes one TCR beta chain. Its antigen is unknown. Base qualities are not at hand, and no much larger clone is one base apart. The donors were included in the validation cohort of approximately 120 subjects, a group kept apart from the roughly 670-subject first cohort. Including cysteine and phenylalanine, the CDR3 has 16 amino acids. Only CDR3 DNA is held: 48 bases, read in frame from base 1. Between the V and J ends, shortened by 3 bases and 0 bases respectively, the junction contains 13 bases. The CDR1 and CDR2 encoded by the germline V gene are SGHDT and YYEEEE. These data come from a study of cytomegalovirus exposure and HLA in healthy donors (dated by TCRdb to about 2017). Turning to the overall study: A later analysis indicated that the 120 validation repertoires were generated on the platform also employed for the 700 or so repertoires of the first cohort. The study aimed to test whether signatures of past pathogen exposure could be identified by cataloging public T cell receptors. In addition to the first cohort of approximately 670 subjects, a separate validation cohort of approximately 110 different subjects was used. High-throughput TCR immunosequencing, statistical association of individual TCRs with disease status, and machine learning were combined to predict cytomegalovirus infection status. Points the paper makes about the study in general: The authors suggested that the approach could potentially be extended to other disease states and immunological phenotypes. Most TCR sequences were seen in very few donors, while some public TCRs were found in many individuals. In vitro tests confirmed that a few of the cytomegalovirus-associated TCR beta chains recognize cytomegalovirus antigens. All 120 or so repertoires were used to score co-occurrence in the validation cohort in a later analysis, because that analysis had no HLA typing for the cohort. In the study, approximately 160 TCR beta chains were listed as associated with cytomegalovirus. The classifier was reported to diagnose cytomegalovirus status with high specificity and sensitivity in both the original cohort and the validation cohort. Of the cluster scores, 85% to 95% were above 0 in a later analysis, which found that TCRs clustered in the first cohort also tended to co-occur in the approximately 110 validation repertoires.

The library came from the immunoSEQ multiplex PCR assay. The published analysis was carried out like this. A statistical classification framework was built to diagnose cytomegalovirus status from the catalog of TCR beta chain sequences. The table was pulled from immuneACCESS by TCRdb, which kept in-frame rearrangements only. Such tables lose some clones; where checked, under half of the loss comes from unresolved V genes, and the rest has no known cause. The DNA was the basis for D and trimming; V, J and clone size are from that table. This sample is represented by roughly 100,000 clones; around 86% of them were singletons. Around 4.1% of the sample belongs to the ten largest clones.

The TCR comes from a woman under 30 in good health and CMV-seropositive. Sequencing was done on a sample of PBMCs. The chain is made from TRBV5-6 and TRBJ1-3; the D gene is perhaps TRBD1, on 5 matching bases. The bases are TGTGCCAGCAGCTGGGGTCCAGGGTTCTCTGGAAACACCATATATTTT. Its protein product is CASSWGPGFSGNTIYF.